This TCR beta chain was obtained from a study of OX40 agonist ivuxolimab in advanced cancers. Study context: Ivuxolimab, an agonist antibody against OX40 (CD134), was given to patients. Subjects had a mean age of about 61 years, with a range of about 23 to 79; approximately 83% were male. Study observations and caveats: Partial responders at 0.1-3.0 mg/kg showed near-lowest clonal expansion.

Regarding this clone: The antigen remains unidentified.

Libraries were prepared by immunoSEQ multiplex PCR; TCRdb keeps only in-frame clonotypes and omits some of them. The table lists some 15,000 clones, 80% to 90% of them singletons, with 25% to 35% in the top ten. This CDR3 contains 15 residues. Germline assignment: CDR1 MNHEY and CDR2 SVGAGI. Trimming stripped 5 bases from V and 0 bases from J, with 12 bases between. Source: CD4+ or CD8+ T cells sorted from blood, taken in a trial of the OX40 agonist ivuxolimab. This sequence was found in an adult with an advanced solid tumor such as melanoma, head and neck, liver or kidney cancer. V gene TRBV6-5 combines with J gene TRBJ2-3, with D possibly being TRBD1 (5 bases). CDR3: CASSMTVTSTDTQYF. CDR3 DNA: TGTGCCAGCAGTATGACAGTCACCAGCACAGATACGCAGTATTTT.